The 10 T cell receptor beta chains below come from one sample, sequenced in a study of blood T cells in healthy people across ages. With a J-beta primer mix and a sample-barcoded 5' primer, a second PCR ran about 7 to 12 cycles. TCRdb processed the 5' RACE reads anew with MiXCR; each CDR3 protein has one entry. Among 1.5 million to 2 million distinct CDR3 sequences listed, roughly 50% were seen once. The material sequenced was blood. The receptors come from a woman aged 40 to 55 in good health.

The V and J genes are TRBV10-3 and TRBJ2-1; 10 positions match TRBD2. The CDR3 sequence is 15 residues long. The ends lost 4 bases at V and 8 bases at J; junction bases unmatched: 8. Germline CDR1 is ENHRY and CDR2 is SYGVKD. DNA for the CDR3: TGTGCCATCAGTGGGGCTAGCGGGGGTCATGATGAGCAGTTCTTC. It yields the protein CAISGASGGHDEQFF.

At least ten counts were recorded for this clonotype. The J gene is TRBJ2-4, the V gene TRBV11-2; 10 bases agree with TRBD2. The length of the CDR3 is 14 residues. The germline gives CDR1 SGHAT, CDR2 FQNNGV. V was clipped by 6 bases and J by 8 bases; unmatched bases: 7. The CDR3 reads CASSPSGGAYIQYF. CDR3 bases: TGTGCCAGCAGTCCAAGCGGGGGGGCCTACATTCAGTACTTC. The variable domain in full, completed from reference TRBV11-2 and TRBJ2-4, reads EAGVAQSPRYKIIEKRQSVAFWCNPISGHATLYWYQQILGQGPKLLIQFQNNGVVDDSQLPKDRFSAERLKGVDSTLKIQPAKLEDSAVYLCASSPSGGAYIQYFGAGTRLSVL.

The chain joins TRBV5-8 to TRBJ2-1; TRBD2 is a possible D gene (7 bases). CDR1 SGHTS and CDR2 YDEGEE come from the germline V gene. V lost 3 bases, J lost 9 bases, and 13 bases lay in between. CDR3 length equals 13 residues. This CDR3 is CASSSRRGGEQFF. The CDR3 bases are TGTGCCAGCAGCTCGAGAAGGGGGGGTGAGCAGTTCTTC.

This clonotype came up a few times. The chain joins TRBV7-8 to TRBJ2-7; the D gene is possibly TRBD2 (5 bases). Germline CDR1 is SGHVS and CDR2 is FQNEAQ. This CDR3 has 14 residues. V lost 3 bases and J lost 7, with 16 bases in between. The DNA of the CDR3 is TGTGCCAGCAGCTTCGGGATAATGACGGAGGAGCAGTACTTC. Translated: CASSFGIMTEEQYF.

The chain joins TRBV7-2 to TRBJ2-2; no clear D gene. Trimming cost V 5 bases and J 4 bases, with 8 bases left between them. The CDR3 is 13 amino acids. The germline V gene encodes CDR1 SGHTA and CDR2 FQGNSA. This CDR3 is CASSRLSTGELFF. CDR3 in DNA: TGTGCCAGCAGCCGGTTGAGCACCGGGGAGCTGTTTTTT.

V is TRBV6-6 and J is TRBJ2-7; maybe TRBD2 (5 bases). The CDR3 totals 13 residues. The germline gives CDR1 MNHNY, CDR2 SVGAGI (reference sequence). Between the trimmed V and J ends, which lost 0 bases and 10 bases, there was a span of 13 bases. The CDR3 loop reads CASSYSRLAGQYF. For the CDR3, the DNA is TGTGCCAGCAGTTACTCGAGACTTGCGGGCCAGTACTTC.

This clonotype was seen a handful of times. This chain joins TRBV20-1 and TRBJ2-5; 9 nucleotides line up with TRBD1. The CDR3 length is 14 residues. V was pared by 0 bases and J by 4 bases, with 3 bases of the junction left unmatched. CDR1 is DFQATT and CDR2 is SNEGSKA in the germline V gene (reference sequence). The CDR3 DNA reads TGCAGTGCTAGAGAAGTGACAGGGGGAGAGACCCAGTACTTC. As protein: CSAREVTGGETQYF.

This chain links TRBV20-1 with TRBJ2-1; tentative D call: TRBD2 (7 bases). The CDR3 has 14 amino acids. Per the germline V gene, CDR1 is DFQATT and CDR2 is SNEGSKA (reference sequence). For the CDR3, the DNA is TGCAGCCAAACCGCGGGGGCCGCCTACAATGAGCAGTTCTTC. Translating gives CSQTAGAAYNEQFF.

This clonotype was recorded a few times. The V and J genes are TRBV27 and TRBJ2-3; D perhaps matches TRBD2 (6 bases). The CDR3 is 15 amino acids. V was shortened by 5 bases and J by 5 bases, with 17 bases between the two germline ends. Germline CDR1 MNHEY, CDR2 SMNVEV (reference sequence). The CDR3 nucleotides are TGTGCCAGCAGTCTAGAGGGACTTCGAGGAGATACGCAGTATTTT. Residues: CASSLEGLRGDTQYF.

V gene TRBV20-1 combines with J gene TRBJ1-2; D is possibly TRBD1 (5 bases). CDR3 length: 12 amino acids. Germline values: CDR1 DFQATT, CDR2 SNEGSKA (reference sequence). Trimming left V 3 bases short and J 4 bases short, with 9 bases between. The CDR3 DNA sequence: TGCAGTGCTAGCGACAGCGGCTATGGCTACACCTTC. As protein: CSASDSGYGYTF.